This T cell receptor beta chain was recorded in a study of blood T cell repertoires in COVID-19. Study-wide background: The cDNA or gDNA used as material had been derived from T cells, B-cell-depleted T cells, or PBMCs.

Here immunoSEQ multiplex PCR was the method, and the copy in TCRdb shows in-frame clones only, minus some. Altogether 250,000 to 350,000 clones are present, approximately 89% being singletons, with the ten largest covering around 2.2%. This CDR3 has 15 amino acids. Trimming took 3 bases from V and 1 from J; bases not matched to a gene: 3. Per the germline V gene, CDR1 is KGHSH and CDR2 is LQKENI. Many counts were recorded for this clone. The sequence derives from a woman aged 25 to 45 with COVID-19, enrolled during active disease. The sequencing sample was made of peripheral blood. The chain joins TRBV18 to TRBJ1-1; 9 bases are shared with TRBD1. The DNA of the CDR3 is TGTGCCAGCTCACCGGGACAGGGACAGAACACTGAAGCTTTCTTT. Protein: CASSPGQGQNTEAFF.